These 29 T cell receptor beta chains were sequenced from one sample in a study of control samples from healthy donors and cancer patients. Some clones are missing from TCRdb's copy, which holds only in-frame ones; the method was immunoSEQ multiplex PCR. The sample holds 75,000 to 90,000 clones, about nine tenths seen once. Sequencing was performed on blood. These receptors came from a man in his fifties in good health.

This chain uses TRBV24-1 with TRBJ1-4, with 7 bases identical to TRBD1. J lost 8 bases, V lost 5 bases, and 10 bases had no gene match. This CDR3 is built from 15 residues. In germline, CDR1 is KGHDR, CDR2 SFDVKD. The CDR3 is CATSARQGLGEKLFF. The CDR3 DNA reads TGTGCCACCAGTGCGCGACAGGGATTAGGGGAAAAACTGTTTTTT.

This sequence joins TRBV11-2 and TRBJ2-1; the D gene is possibly TRBD1 (6 bases). Germline lookup yields CDR1 SGHAT and CDR2 FQNNGV. Trimming stripped 7 bases from V and 0 bases from J, with 10 bases between. CDR3 length equals 14 residues. CDR3: CASTRGGSYNEQFF. Written as DNA, the CDR3 is TGTGCCAGCACCCGAGGGGGCTCCTACAATGAGCAGTTCTTC.

The V and J genes are TRBV6-5 and TRBJ1-1; D possibly corresponds to TRBD1 (5 bases). CDR1 is MNHEY and CDR2 is SVGAGI in the germline V gene. V lost 2 bases, J lost 5 bases, and 9 bases lay in between. The CDR3 covers 13 residues. In nucleotides, the CDR3 is TGTGCCAGCAGTTACGCTAGGGGTACTGAAGCTTTCTTT. This sequence encodes CASSYARGTEAFF.

The CDR3 here is CATSDSGGQPQHF. CDR3 DNA sequence: TGTGCCACCAGTGATTCTGGAGGTCAGCCCCAGCATTTT. The chain links TRBV24-1 to TRBJ1-5, with D unresolved. V was shortened by 2 bases and J by 6 bases, with 7 bases between the two germline ends. The CDR3 is made up of 13 amino acids. Germline V gene data show CDR1 as KGHDR and CDR2 as SFDVKD.

The CDR3 sequence: CASSQWRGETQYF. The DNA of the CDR3 is TGTGCCAGCAGCCAGTGGAGGGGGGAGACCCAGTACTTC. The chain has TRBV14 and TRBJ2-5, with D perhaps TRBD1 or TRBD2 (6 bases each). Looked up from germline, CDR1 is SGHDN and CDR2 is FVKESK. V was pared by 3 bases and J by 5 bases, with 10 bases between. The CDR3 has 13 amino acids.

The V call is TRBV27, the J call TRBJ1-5, with TRBD1 as a possible D gene (5 bases). Germline V lookup: CDR1 MNHEY, CDR2 SMNVEV (reference sequence). V shed 2 bases and J shed 6 bases, with 11 bases lying between them. The CDR3 totals 14 residues. The CDR3 loop reads CASSLGGVGQPQHF. The CDR3 DNA sequence: TGTGCCAGCAGTTTAGGAGGGGTGGGTCAGCCCCAGCATTTT.

This chain joins TRBV5-8 and TRBJ2-1; D may be TRBD1 (6 bases). Germline loops: CDR1 SGHTS, CDR2 YDEGEE. There are 16 residues in the CDR3. With 1 base removed from V and 12 bases from J, the gap between germline ends came to 23 bases. The CDR3 sequence: CASSLFRPRGSIGQFF. CDR3 nucleotide sequence: TGTGCCAGCAGCTTGTTTCGCCCCAGGGGCTCAATAGGGCAGTTCTTC.

The count of this clone is one. This chain connects TRBV24-1 to TRBJ2-3, with 10 bases fitting TRBD2. Germline CDR1 reads KGHDR; CDR2 reads SFDVKD. The CDR3 has 16 residues. V trimming: 1 base; J trimming: 1 base; junction bases outside the gene matches: 1. The CDR3 region is CATSDFTSGGTDTQYF. The CDR3 coding sequence is TGTGCCACCAGTGATTTTACTAGCGGGGGCACAGATACGCAGTATTTT.

This clone is judged medium-sized. The chain is built from TRBV7-6 and TRBJ2-7, with 10 positions matching TRBD1. Germline values: CDR1 SGHVS, CDR2 FNYEAQ. Germline trimming cut 4 bases from V and 3 bases from J; bases unmatched to any gene: 6. This CDR3 contains 15 residues. The CDR3 sequence is CASSSTGTGDYEQYF. The CDR3 DNA follows: TGTGCCAGCAGCTCAACCGGGACAGGGGACTACGAGCAGTACTTC.

The V call is TRBV7-9, the J call TRBJ2-3; maybe TRBD1 (6 bases). The CDR3 is 16 residues long. The V gene's germline CDR1 is SEHNR and CDR2 FQNEAQ (reference sequence). The germline V and J ends were trimmed by 0 bases and 0 bases, with 10 bases remaining between them. The CDR3 spells CASSLARTVSTDTQYF. The DNA for the CDR3 is TGTGCCAGCAGCTTAGCCCGGACAGTTAGCACAGATACGCAGTATTTT.

V and J are TRBV6-2 or TRBV6-3 and TRBJ1-5, with D perhaps TRBD1 (6 bases). Trimming removed 5 bases from V and 2 bases from J, with 10 bases in between. CDR1 MNHEY and CDR2 SVGEGT come from the germline V gene. The CDR3 runs to 14 residues. The DNA of the CDR3 is TGTGCCAGCAGTCTCAGGGGAGGCAATCAGCCCCAGCATTTT. As protein: CASSLRGGNQPQHF.

The chain has TRBV19 and TRBJ2-7; D gene uncertain. The CDR3 extends over 12 amino acids. CDR1 and CDR2 from the germline V gene are LNHDA and SQIVND (reference sequence). The ends were cut back, 3 bases at V and 4 bases at J, with 7 bases in the middle. The CDR3 nucleotides are TGTGCCAGTAGTATGGGTGGTTACGAGCAGTACTTC. Translating gives CASSMGGYEQYF.

The sample holds one count of this clone. The V call is TRBV5-1, the J call TRBJ1-1, with D hard to call. Trimming removed 0 bases at V and 5 bases at J, with 11 bases between. Per germline, CDR1 SGHRS and CDR2 YFSETQ. The CDR3 has 14 amino acids. In nucleotides, the CDR3 is TGCGCCAGCAGCTTGGGAGTGAGGGATACTGAAGCTTTCTTT. Its translation: CASSLGVRDTEAFF.

This clone was counted only a few times. The chain carries TRBV25-1 and TRBJ2-7; tentative D call: TRBD1 (5 bases). V lost 1 base and J 0 bases, leaving 13 bases between the germline ends. The CDR3 extends over 16 amino acids. Germline V gives CDR1 MGHDK, CDR2 SYGVNS. CDR3 DNA sequence: TGTGCCAGCAGTGAATCTTCTGGGGCACGCTCCTACGAGCAGTACTTC. Protein product: CASSESSGARSYEQYF.

The sample holds a few counts of this clone. The chain carries TRBV6-1 and TRBJ1-2, with 8 bases aligning to TRBD1. The V gene end was trimmed by 2 bases and the J gene end by 4 bases; junction bases not matched to a gene: 3. The length of the CDR3 is 14 residues. Germline loops: CDR1 MNHNS, CDR2 SASEGT. CDR3 sequence reads: CASSEYRGSYGYTF. In nucleotides, the CDR3 is TGTGCCAGCAGTGAATACAGGGGGAGCTATGGCTACACCTTC.

The chain employs TRBV7-8 and TRBJ1-1, with a tentative D call TRBD1 (6 bases). The CDR3 spans 16 residues. V gave up 6 bases and J gave up 0 bases, with 17 bases separating them. Germline CDR1 is SGHVS and CDR2 is FQNEAQ. The CDR3 bases are TGTGCCAGCAGAGCTCGAGGGGACACCATGAACACTGAAGCTTTCTTT. This codes for CASRARGDTMNTEAFF.

To note about this clone: Different DNA sequences within this sample yield the same CDR3. The chain employs TRBV6-5 and TRBJ2-3; 8 positions agree with TRBD2. Per the germline V gene, CDR1 is MNHEY and CDR2 is SVGAGI. J gave up 2 bases and V 6 bases, and 7 bases lay outside the gene matches. The CDR3 consists of 15 residues. The CDR3, as DNA: TGTGCCAGCAGACCAGCGGGGGCGAACACAGATACGCAGTATTTT. Translated, it gives CASRPAGANTDTQYF.

V gene TRBV11-2 combines with J gene TRBJ2-7; D ambiguous. Germline CDR1 is SGHAT and CDR2 is FQNNGV. This CDR3 has 11 amino acids. The V and J ends lost 6 bases and 6 bases respectively, with 9 bases between them. DNA for the CDR3: TGTGCCAGCAGAATGGGCCTCGAGCAGTACTTC. Protein sequence: CASRMGLEQYF.

This clone was recorded only once. The rearrangement uses TRBV11-2 and TRBJ2-3, with D hard to call. V was trimmed by 5 bases and J by 3 bases, leaving 15 bases between them. From germline, CDR1 is SGHAT and CDR2 FQNNGV. CDR3 size: 15 residues. CDR3 sequence: CASSPVGLWTDTQYF. CDR3 nucleotides: TGTGCCAGCAGCCCAGTGGGTTTATGGACAGATACGCAGTATTTT.

The J gene is TRBJ2-7, the V gene TRBV6-2 or TRBV6-3; 9 bases map to TRBD1. CDR1 and CDR2 (germline): MNHEY, SVGEGT. The CDR3 is 17 amino acids. V lost 2 bases, J lost 4 bases, and 12 bases stayed unmatched. The CDR3 DNA reads TGTGCCAGCAGTTACCGCACCGGGACAGGGTTTGAATACGAGCAGTACTTC. It codes for CASSYRTGTGFEYEQYF.

The chain couples TRBV12-3 or TRBV12-4 to TRBJ1-2; possible D gene TRBD1, 6 bases. This CDR3 has 13 amino acids. Trimming shortened V by 11 bases and J by 1 base, and 14 bases separated the two germline ends. Written as DNA, the CDR3 is TGTGCCCTCTCAGACAGGAATAACTATGGCTACACCTTC. Its translation: CALSDRNNYGYTF.

CDR3 in DNA: TGTGCCAGCAGCGCGACAGGGGCAACCCTCACAGATACGCAGTATTTT. Its translation: CASSATGATLTDTQYF. The rearrangement links TRBV7-3 to TRBJ2-3; 8 positions match TRBD1. Germline assignment: CDR1 SGHTA and CDR2 FQGTGA. The CDR3 totals 16 residues. V shed 5 bases and J 2 bases; nucleotides not matched to a gene: 9. Full variable domain (rest looked up from reference TRBV7-3 and TRBJ2-3): GAGVSQTPSNKVTEKGKYVELRCDPISGHTALYWYRQSLGQGPEFLIYFQGTGAADDSGLPNDRFFAVRPEGSVSTLKIQRTERGDSAVYLCASSATGATLTDTQYFGPGTRLTVL.

The chain is built from TRBV3-1 (or the pseudogene TRBV3-2) and TRBJ1-6; TRBD1 might be the D (5 bases). CDR1 is LGHDT and CDR2 is YNNKEL in the germline V gene (reference sequence). Deletions cut 0 bases from V and 10 bases from J, with 10 bases between. This CDR3 has 14 amino acids. CDR3 DNA: TGTGCCAGCAGCCAAGACCGGGGGAGATCACCCCTCCACTTT. It specifies CASSQDRGRSPLHF.

The chain recombines TRBV2 with TRBJ1-5, with 7 bases aligning to TRBD1. The CDR3 has 15 residues. Germline V gives CDR1 SNHLY, CDR2 FYNNEI. The junction had 4 bases not matched to a gene; V was cut back by 3 bases and J by 2 bases. The CDR3 coding sequence is TGTGCCAGCAGTGATACCGGGACAGGCAATCAGCCCCAGCATTTT. It codes for CASSDTGTGNQPQHF.

This clone appeared a single time. The chain is built from TRBV2 and TRBJ2-1; unclear D gene. The ends were cut back, 1 base at V and 9 bases at J, with 13 bases in the middle. Germline V gene sequence: CDR1 SNHLY, CDR2 FYNNEI. The length of the CDR3 is 14 residues. CDR3 DNA sequence: TGTGCCAGCAGTGAAGAGGTGGCGGTGGCTGAGCAGTTCTTC. The encoded protein is CASSEEVAVAEQFF.

This clone was seen only once. At one end, the junction sequence differs from germline, possibly due to a read error. The gene calls are TRBV5-4 and TRBJ1-2, with D possibly being TRBD1 (6 bases). Germline loops: CDR1 SGHNT, CDR2 YYREEE (reference sequence). CDR3 length: 13 amino acids. In nucleotides, the CDR3 is TGTGCCAGCAGCCGAGGGGGGGCCCCCGCAAGTCGTTTC. It codes for CASSRGGAPASRF.

This clone has a handful of counts. The chain couples TRBV4-3 to TRBJ1-6; 9 bases are a match to TRBD1. V shed 1 base and J 7 bases; nucleotides not matched to a gene: 8. This CDR3 has 17 residues. Germline V gives CDR1 LGHNA, CDR2 YSLEER. CDR3 amino acids: CASSQAPPGTGNSPLHF. CDR3 nucleotides: TGCGCCAGCAGCCAAGCCCCTCCCGGGACAGGGAATTCACCCCTCCACTTT.

The rearrangement links TRBV19 to TRBJ2-1; D is possibly TRBD1 (6 bases). The CDR3 is made up of 14 amino acids. The V gene lost 5 bases and the J gene lost 10 bases, with 18 bases spanning the gap. Germline CDR1 and CDR2: LNHDA and SQIVND (reference sequence). In nucleotides, the CDR3 is TGTGCCAGTAGTGAAGCGGACAGCCATCCGGAGCAGTTCTTC. It is translated as CASSEADSHPEQFF.

This sequence joins TRBV30 and TRBJ1-1; tentatively, D is TRBD1 (5 bases). Germline CDR1 reads GTSNPN; CDR2 reads SVGIG (reference sequence). There are 15 residues in the CDR3. The germline V and J ends were trimmed by 0 bases and 0 bases, with 11 bases remaining between them. CDR3 nucleotides: TGTGCCTGGAGTGTACGGGGACGAATGAACACTGAAGCTTTCTTT. Translating it yields CAWSVRGRMNTEAFF.